This is a list of T cell receptor beta chains from one sample in a study of human T cells and chemical hapten exposure. TCRdb independently ran MiXCR on the RACE reads; one entry per CDR3 protein. The sample has fewer than 40,000 distinct CDR3 sequences, 5.5% seen once. Sequencing input: whole blood. The source is a human donor in good health. Some clones in this sample may be carry-over from other donors' samples. The CDR3 runs from the conserved cysteine through the conserved F or W. D genes are given only for firm matches. For some rows the clone size is stated as once, few or many, or as a class when expanded; others skip it.

j_gene,v_gene,d_gene,abundance,CDR3nt,CDR3aa
TRBJ1-6,TRBV6-5,.,many,TGTGCCAGCAGTCCGACAGTCTTTGAGTCCTATAATTCACCCCTCCACTTT,CASSPTVFESYNSPLHF
TRBJ2-6,TRBV7-6,TRBD1,many,TGTGCCAGCAGCCCGTCCGGGACAGCATTCTCTGGGGCCAACGTCCTGACTTTC,CASSPSGTAFSGANVLTF
TRBJ1-2,TRBV7-2,.,few,TGTGCCAGCAGATACCGGACGGGATTCGATGGCTACACCTTC,CASRYRTGFDGYTF
TRBJ2-7,TRBV3-1,.,many,TGTGCCAGCAGCCAACCTGGGGTGGGGGAGCAGTACTTC,CASSQPGVGEQYF
TRBJ2-3,TRBV4-1,.,many,TGCGCCAGCAGCCAAGGACTAGTAGATACGCAGTATTTT,CASSQGLVDTQYF
TRBJ2-1,TRBV4-1,.,many,TGCGCCAGCAGCCCCCCACTCGCTCCCAAAGGCTACAATGAGCAGTTCTTC,CASSPPLAPKGYNEQFF
TRBJ2-3,TRBV18,.,many,TGTGCCAGCTCACCAATGCCTGTAGCCACAGATACGCAGTATTTT,CASSPMPVATDTQYF
TRBJ1-2,TRBV23-1,TRBD1,many,TGCGCCAGCAGTCAAACGGACAGGGGCGGCTACACCTTC,CASSQTDRGGYTF
TRBJ2-5,TRBV7-6,.,few,TGTGCCAGCAGCCGCACGCCCCTCGGAGGAGGGCAAGAGACCCAGTACTTC,CASSRTPLGGGQETQYF
TRBJ2-3,TRBV20-1,TRBD2,many,TGCAGTGCTATCCCCCCGGCGGGAGAGTCCACAGATACGCAGTATTTT,CSAIPPAGESTDTQYF
TRBJ2-5,TRBV28,TRBD1,many,TGTGCCAGCGTCCGACAGGGGCAAGAGACCCAGTACTTC,CASVRQGQETQYF
TRBJ1-3,TRBV7-7,TRBD1,few,TGTGCCAGCAGCTTAGGCGCTCCTTGGACAGGGGCTGGAAACACCATATATTTT,CASSLGAPWTGAGNTIYF
TRBJ1-1,TRBV4-1,.,.,TGCGCCAGCAGCCAAGGTCTAGCAGGGCGGAACACTGAAGCTTTCTTT,CASSQGLAGRNTEAFF
TRBJ1-1,TRBV7-9,TRBD1,many,TGTGCCAGCAGCCCTCGTGGACAGGGGAACACTGAAGCTTTCTTT,CASSPRGQGNTEAFF
TRBJ2-1,TRBV3-1,TRBD1,many,TGTGCCAGCAGCCAAGATGGGACAGGGGGGTTCTTC,CASSQDGTGGFF
TRBJ1-2,TRBV7-2,.,.,TGTGCCAGCAGCTTTGACAGTAACTATGGCTACACCTTC,CASSFDSNYGYTF
TRBJ2-5,TRBV28,TRBD2,many,TGTGCCAGCATCCGTAGTAGCGGGAGACGGGGGTACCAAGAGACCCAGTACTTC,CASIRSSGRRGYQETQYF
TRBJ1-1,TRBV10-2,.,many,TGCGCCAGCAGCTCACAGGGTCCGGGGAACACTGAAGCTTTCTTT,CASSSQGPGNTEAFF
TRBJ2-3,TRBV11-2,.,.,TGTGCCAGCTGTATTGGGGGGCTCAGGACAGATACGCAGTATTTT,CASCIGGLRTDTQYF
TRBJ2-7,TRBV28,.,few,TGTGCCAGCAGTTTAGGACCCGATTACGAGCAGTACTTC,CASSLGPDYEQYF
TRBJ1-5,TRBV12-3/TRBV12-4,.,many,TGTGCCAGCAGTCGAGACGCGAACCAGGCCCAGCATTTT,CASSRDANQAQHF
TRBJ1-4,TRBV2,.,many,TGTGCCAGCAGTGGACACGGTAATGAAAAACTGTTTTTT,CASSGHGNEKLFF
TRBJ2-7,TRBV29-1,TRBD2,.,TGCAGCGTTGTCACTAGCGGAACCTACGAGCAGTACTTC,CSVVTSGTYEQYF
TRBJ2-3,TRBV12-5,.,many,TGTGCTAGTGGTTTGAATTCCGCAGATACGCAGTATTTT,CASGLNSADTQYF
TRBJ2-6,TRBV7-9,.,many,TGTGCCAGCAGCCCCTTCAGAGAAGCTGGGGCCAACGTCCTGACTTTC,CASSPFREAGANVLTF
TRBJ1-5,TRBV20-1,.,many,TGCAGTGCTAGAGATACGGGGGTTTGGGGCAATCAGCCCCAGCATTTT,CSARDTGVWGNQPQHF
TRBJ1-5,TRBV2,TRBD1,few,TGTGCCAGCAGTCCACGGGACAGTCGGGACCAGCCCCAGCATTTT,CASSPRDSRDQPQHF
TRBJ2-2,TRBV24-1,.,.,TGTGCCACCACCGGGGAGCTGTTTTTT,CATTGELFF
TRBJ1-2,TRBV29-1,.,many,TGCAGCGGAGGGGGAGTTGACTACACCTTC,CSGGGVDYTF
TRBJ1-4,TRBV7-9,.,many,TGTGCCAGCAGCTCCCAAGGGGCCACTCGAGGGGAAAAACTGTTTTTT,CASSSQGATRGEKLFF
TRBJ2-3,TRBV20-1,TRBD2,.,TGCAGTGCTAGAGATCGGGGGGGGCACGATACGCAGTATTTT,CSARDRGGHDTQYF
TRBJ2-5,TRBV29-1,TRBD2,many,TGCAGCGTCGGGACTAGCGGGAGGGCCGAGGAGACCCAGTACTTC,CSVGTSGRAEETQYF
TRBJ2-5,TRBV7-2,TRBD2,.,TGTGCCAGCAGCTCACTCGGGACTAGCGCGGGTGGGGCCCAGTACTTC,CASSSLGTSAGGAQYF
TRBJ1-2,TRBV2,.,few,TGTGCCAGCAGTGAAGGCCAGGGCTATGGCTACACCTTC,CASSEGQGYGYTF
TRBJ1-4,TRBV4-1,.,many,TGCGCCAGCAGCCGACCGAATGAAAAACTGTTTTTT,CASSRPNEKLFF
TRBJ2-3,TRBV28,TRBD2,many,TGTGCCAGCAGACCTAGCGGGGTGAATACGCAGTATTTT,CASRPSGVNTQYF
TRBJ1-6,TRBV27,.,many,TGTGCCAGCAGTACCGGGACGTCCGTCCCACCCCTCCACTTT,CASSTGTSVPPLHF
TRBJ2-5,TRBV28,.,.,TGTGCCAGCAGAGACAGTTATGAACAAGAGACCCAGTACTTC,CASRDSYEQETQYF
TRBJ1-2,TRBV7-2,TRBD1,.,TGTGCCAGCAGCGCCGGAAAGGGACAGACAAAAAACTATGGCTACACCTTC,CASSAGKGQTKNYGYTF
TRBJ1-1,TRBV7-9,.,few,TGTGCCAGCAGTCGCAGGGAAAACACTGAAGCTTTCTTT,CASSRRENTEAFF
TRBJ2-1,TRBV27,.,many,TGTGCCAGCAGTCCCCGTTACAGCTCCTACAATGAGCAGTTCTTC,CASSPRYSSYNEQFF
TRBJ1-4,TRBV7-2,.,few,TGTGCCAGCAGCTTAGATTCCAGGGGAACTAATGAAAAACTGTTTTTT,CASSLDSRGTNEKLFF
TRBJ1-6,TRBV7-9,.,many,TGTGCCAGCAGCATTACCTTGTCTTCACCCCTCCACTTT,CASSITLSSPLHF
TRBJ1-2,TRBV6-2/TRBV6-3,.,few,TGTGCCAGCAGTTACCGGACTAACTATGGCTACACCTTC,CASSYRTNYGYTF
TRBJ1-3,TRBV14,.,many,TGTGCCAGCAGCCAAGATTGGACATTCTTACGGAGGGACACCATATATTTT,CASSQDWTFLRRDTIYF
TRBJ2-7,TRBV12-3/TRBV12-4,TRBD2,.,TGTGCCAGCAGTTTATACTTGGGACTAGGATCCCCCTCCTACGAGCAGTACTTC,CASSLYLGLGSPSYEQYF
TRBJ1-2,TRBV6-2/TRBV6-3,TRBD1,.,TGTGCCAGCACCGAAGACAGGGGGCATGGCTACACCTTC,CASTEDRGHGYTF
TRBJ1-5,TRBV11-3,.,many,TGTGCCAGCAGCCCTACAGGTTATAGCAATCAGCCCCAGCATTTT,CASSPTGYSNQPQHF
TRBJ1-6,TRBV20-1,.,.,TGCAGTGCTCCCGGGGGAGGCCCTTCGGATAATTCACCCCTCCACTTT,CSAPGGGPSDNSPLHF
TRBJ1-2,TRBV19,.,many,TGTGCCAGTAGTATGTTGCGGGTTGAGACTTATGGCTACACCTTC,CASSMLRVETYGYTF
TRBJ2-1,TRBV7-9,.,many,TGTGCCAGCAGCTTAGCGATAGGGGGCAATGAGCAGTTCTTC,CASSLAIGGNEQFF
TRBJ1-1,TRBV20-1,.,.,TGCAGTGCTAATTGGGGGCAGAACCGTCATAAAGCTTTCTTT,CSANWGQNRHKAFF